This record looks at one T cell receptor (beta chain) sequence and its context. This specimen belongs to a study of T cell responses to AZD1222 COVID-19 vaccine. Assay: immunoSEQ multiplex PCR; the TCRdb copy retains only in-frame clones and omits some. Of about 140,000 clones in the sample, around 93% are singletons; the top ten hold around 2.7%. The sequence was collected from an adult in good health. The starting material was peripheral blood, obtained on day 0 of AZD1222 vaccination.

The CDR3 here is CASSEARTSDTYNEQFF. In nucleotides, the CDR3 is TGTGCCAGCAGTGAAGCGCGGACTAGCGATACCTACAATGAGCAGTTCTTC. The genes are TRBV6-1 and TRBJ2-1, with 9 nucleotides matching TRBD2. The CDR3 extends over 17 amino acids. CDR1 is MNHNS and CDR2 is SASEGT in the germline V gene. V lost 0 bases to trimming and J lost 2 bases; unmatched junction nucleotides: 5.